This TCR beta chain is from a study of T-cell reconstitution after alpha-beta-depleted transplantation in children. Library preparation (for TCRbeta) was performed with unique molecular identifiers. TCRdb redid the calling of the PCR reads with MiXCR, one entry per CDR3 protein. The repertoire consists of some 220,000 distinct CDR3 sequences, with approximately 9.5% occurring once and the leading ten covering 6.2%. Looked up from germline, CDR1 is SQVTM and CDR2 is ANQGSEA. V lost 4 bases and J lost 10; bases outside the gene matches: 17. CDR3 size: 15 residues. This clonotype was picked up a small number of times.

J is TRBJ1-2 and V is TRBV29-1, with TRBD1 matching over 8 bases. The receptor's source is a human donor who donated a stem cell graft to a child with acute lymphoblastic leukemia. Sample: PBMCs from the stem cell graft donor, taken from the stem cell graft. CDR3 sequence: CSVGTRSGAGGAYTF. CDR3 in DNA: TGCAGCGTTGGAACTAGGTCAGGGGCAGGGGGCGCCTACACCTTC.